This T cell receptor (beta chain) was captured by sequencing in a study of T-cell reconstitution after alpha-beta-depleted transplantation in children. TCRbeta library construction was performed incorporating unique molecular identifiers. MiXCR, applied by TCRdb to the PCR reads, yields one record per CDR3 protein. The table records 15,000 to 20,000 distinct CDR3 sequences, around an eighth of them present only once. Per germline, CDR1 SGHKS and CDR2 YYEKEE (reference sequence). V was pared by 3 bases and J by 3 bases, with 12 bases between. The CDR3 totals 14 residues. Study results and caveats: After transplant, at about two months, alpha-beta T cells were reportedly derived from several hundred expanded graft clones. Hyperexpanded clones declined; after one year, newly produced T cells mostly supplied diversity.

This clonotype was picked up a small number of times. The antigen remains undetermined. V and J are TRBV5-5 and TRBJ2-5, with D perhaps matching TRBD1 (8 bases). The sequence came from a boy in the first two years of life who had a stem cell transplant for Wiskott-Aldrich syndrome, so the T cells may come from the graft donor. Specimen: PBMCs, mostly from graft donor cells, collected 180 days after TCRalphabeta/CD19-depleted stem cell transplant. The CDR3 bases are TGTGCCAGCAGCTGGACAGGGAGGGAAGAGACCCAGTACTTC. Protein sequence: CASSWTGREETQYF.